This note documents a single TCR beta chain sequence. Sequenced by immunoSEQ multiplex PCR; TCRdb stores in-frame clones only, minus some. The sample has tens of thousands of clones, about 90% seen once. These data come from a study of identifying expanded T cells in peripheral blood. Trimming shortened V by 6 bases and J by 3 bases, and 17 bases separated the two germline ends. CDR1 is SNHLY, CDR2 FYNNEI, per germline. This CDR3 spans 16 amino acids. This chain uses TRBV2 with TRBJ2-2, with D hard to call. The receptor was isolated from a person aged 18 to 69 in good health. The sample comprised blood. CDR3 amino acids: CASSPGPALDTGELFF. The CDR3 DNA reads TGTGCCAGCAGCCCCGGGCCTGCCCTGGACACCGGGGAGCTGTTTTTT.